The 7 T cell receptor beta chains below were found in one sample sequenced in a study of shared clonotypes between healthy human individuals. Clones were read by immunoSEQ multiplex PCR, and TCRdb kept only the in-frame ones, dropping some. Of about 460,000 clones in the sample, around 77% were seen once. The sequencing sample was made of PBMCs. These receptors were collected from a woman aged 40 to 49 in good health. Some clones in this sample may be carry-over from other donors' samples.

This clone was counted once. This sequence joins TRBV10-1 and TRBJ1-5; D not certain. The CDR3 has 13 amino acids. Germline V gives CDR1 WNHNN, CDR2 SYGVQD (reference sequence). Between the trimmed V and J ends, which lost 0 bases and 8 bases, there was a span of 8 bases. CDR3 coding DNA: TGCGCCAGCAGTGAGTCAAGGGCGAAGCCCCAGCATTTT. This encodes CASSESRAKPQHF.

The chain joins TRBV5-4 to TRBJ1-2; 9 bases are shared with TRBD1. Unmatched junction bases numbered 0, after V lost 0 bases and J lost 3 bases. CDR3 length: 14 residues. The germline V gene has CDR1 SGHNT and CDR2 YYREEE (reference sequence). CDR3 DNA sequence: TGTGCCAGCAGCTTGGGGACAGGGGACTATGGCTACACCTTC. Its translation is CASSLGTGDYGYTF.

The chain joins TRBV5-4 to TRBJ1-3; D unresolved. The CDR3 totals 18 residues. Germline CDR1 and CDR2: SGHNT and YYREEE (reference sequence). The V gene lost 4 bases and the J gene lost 0 bases, with 20 bases spanning the gap. The CDR3 DNA reads TGTGCCAGCAGCCGCGGGTTGGGAACGGCTAGCTCTGGAAACACCATATATTTT. The encoded protein is CASSRGLGTASSGNTIYF.

The chain has TRBV5-1 and TRBJ2-1; 9 bases align to TRBD2. The germline V gene encodes CDR1 SGHRS and CDR2 YFSETQ. This CDR3 is built from 16 residues. V was pared by 0 bases and J by 9 bases, with 10 bases of the junction left unmatched. As DNA, the CDR3 is TGCGCCAGCAGCTTGGCCGAACTAGCGGGTAGGAGTGAGCAGTTCTTC. Translated, it gives CASSLAELAGRSEQFF.

The table lists this clone with many counts. Other DNA variants within this sample encode the same CDR3. This chain uses TRBV15 with TRBJ2-1, with 12 bases fitting TRBD2. The trim removed 5 bases at V and 6 bases at J, leaving 5 bases unmatched. The CDR3 extends over 15 amino acids. Germline loops: CDR1 LNHNV, CDR2 YYDKDF (reference sequence). CDR3 residues: CATSERTSGINEQFF. As DNA, the CDR3 is TGTGCCACCAGCGAGCGGACTAGCGGGATCAATGAGCAGTTCTTC.

V usage is TRBV5-6 and J usage is TRBJ2-3; 12 bases line up with TRBD2. The V segment lost 5 bases and the J segment 4 bases; nucleotides outside the gene matches: 5. There are 15 residues in the CDR3. Germline CDR1 reads SGHDT; CDR2 reads YYEEEE. For the CDR3, the DNA is TGTGCCAGCAGGCGACTAGCGGGAGTCGCAGATACGCAGTATTTT. Protein product: CASRRLAGVADTQYF.

The chain employs TRBV2 and TRBJ1-2, with D possibly TRBD1 on 5 matching bases. Germline loops: CDR1 SNHLY, CDR2 FYNNEI. V was clipped by 4 bases and J by 3 bases, with 15 bases between them. The CDR3 spans 15 residues. CDR3 protein: CASSGFTGGHYGYTF. DNA of the CDR3: TGTGCCAGCAGTGGGTTCACAGGTGGGCACTATGGCTACACCTTC.